This passage covers 5 T cell receptor beta chains from one sample sequenced in a study of blood T cell repertoires in COVID-19. Produced via immunoSEQ multiplex PCR; TCRdb's table is partial and in-frame only. The table shows about 440,000 clones, with around 89% occurring only once. Sequenced: peripheral blood. These receptors came from a woman aged 25 to 39 with acute or convalescent COVID-19.

V usage is TRBV7-3 and J usage is TRBJ1-1; D gene ambiguous. With 0 bases removed from V and 5 bases from J, the gap between germline ends came to 10 bases. This CDR3 comprises 14 residues. Germline loops: CDR1 SGHTA, CDR2 FQGTGA. CDR3 bases: TGTGCCAGCAGCTTAACGCGGATGGAGACTGAAGCTTTCTTT. It specifies CASSLTRMETEAFF.

Comment on this clone: This specimen includes other DNA sequences encoding the same CDR3. This chain uses TRBV9 with TRBJ1-3; unclear D gene. The ends were cut back, 0 bases at V and 4 bases at J, with 5 bases in the middle. The V gene's germline CDR1 is SGDLS and CDR2 YYNGEE. The CDR3 extends over 13 amino acids. Here the CDR3 reads CASSVGRGNTIYF. CDR3 sequence (DNA): TGTGCCAGCAGCGTAGGGCGGGGAAACACCATATATTTT.

The rearrangement uses TRBV5-4 and TRBJ2-5, with 10 bases matching TRBD2. This CDR3 comprises 18 residues. V was pared by 4 bases and J by 4 bases, with 16 bases of the junction left unmatched. The germline V gene encodes CDR1 SGHNT and CDR2 YYREEE (reference sequence). The chain's CDR3 is CASSPHAGTSAFGETQYF. The CDR3 DNA sequence: TGTGCCAGCAGCCCCCACGCCGGGACTAGCGCTTTTGGAGAGACCCAGTACTTC.

The rearrangement uses TRBV24-1 and TRBJ2-1; 14 nucleotides align to TRBD2. The J segment lost 15 bases and the V segment lost 5 bases, leaving 2 bases of the junction unmatched. Per the germline V gene, CDR1 is KGHDR and CDR2 is SFDVKD. The CDR3 contains 12 residues. CDR3 loop: CATSGTSGGWFF. The CDR3 bases are TGTGCCACCAGTGGGACTAGCGGGGGGTGGTTCTTC.

The chain couples TRBV3-1 (or the pseudogene TRBV3-2) to TRBJ1-2, with TRBD1 matching over 8 bases. Trimming removed 5 bases from V and 4 bases from J; junction bases left unmatched: 9. Per germline, CDR1 LGHDT and CDR2 YNNKEL (reference sequence). The CDR3 sequence is 15 residues long. The CDR3 protein is CASSSWGQAGYGYTF. In DNA form, the CDR3 reads TGTGCCAGCAGCTCTTGGGGACAGGCGGGCTATGGCTACACCTTC.